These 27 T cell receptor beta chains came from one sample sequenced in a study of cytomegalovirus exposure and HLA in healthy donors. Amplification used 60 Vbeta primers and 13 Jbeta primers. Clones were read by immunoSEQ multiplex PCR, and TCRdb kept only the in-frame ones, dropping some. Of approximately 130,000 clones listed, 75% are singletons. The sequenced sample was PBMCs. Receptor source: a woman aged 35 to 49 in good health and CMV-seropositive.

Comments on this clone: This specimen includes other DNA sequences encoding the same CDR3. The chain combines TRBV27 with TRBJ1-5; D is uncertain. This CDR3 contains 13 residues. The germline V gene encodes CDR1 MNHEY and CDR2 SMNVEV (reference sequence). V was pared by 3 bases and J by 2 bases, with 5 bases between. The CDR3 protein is CASSFGGNQPQHF. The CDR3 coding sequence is TGTGCCAGCAGTTTCGGGGGCAATCAGCCCCAGCATTTT.

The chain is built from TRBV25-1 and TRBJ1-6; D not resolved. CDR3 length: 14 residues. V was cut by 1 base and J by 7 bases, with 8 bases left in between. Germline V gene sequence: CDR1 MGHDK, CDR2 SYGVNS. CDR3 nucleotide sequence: TGTGCCAGCAGTGAATTTGGGGAGAATTCACCCCTCCACTTT. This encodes CASSEFGENSPLHF.

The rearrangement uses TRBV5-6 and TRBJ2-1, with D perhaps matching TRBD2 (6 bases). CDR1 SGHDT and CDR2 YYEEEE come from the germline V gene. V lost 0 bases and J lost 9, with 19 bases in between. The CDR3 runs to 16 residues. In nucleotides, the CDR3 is TGTGCCAGCAGCTTGGTGCCTAGCGCAACAAGGGGTGAGCAGTTCTTC. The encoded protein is CASSLVPSATRGEQFF.

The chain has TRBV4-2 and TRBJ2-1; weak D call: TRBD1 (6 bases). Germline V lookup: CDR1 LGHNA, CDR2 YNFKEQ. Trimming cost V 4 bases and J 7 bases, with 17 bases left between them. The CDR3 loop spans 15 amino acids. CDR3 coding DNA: TGTGCCAGCAGCCCCTGGACAGAGTCTGTGAATGAGCAGTTCTTC. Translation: CASSPWTESVNEQFF.

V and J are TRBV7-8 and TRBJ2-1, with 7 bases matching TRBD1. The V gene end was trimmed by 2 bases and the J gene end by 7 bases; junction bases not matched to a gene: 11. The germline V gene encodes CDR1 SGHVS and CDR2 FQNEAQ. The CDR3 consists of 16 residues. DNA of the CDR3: TGTGCCAGCAGCTTAAGGGACAGCGGACAGCTAAATGAGCAGTTCTTC. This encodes CASSLRDSGQLNEQFF.

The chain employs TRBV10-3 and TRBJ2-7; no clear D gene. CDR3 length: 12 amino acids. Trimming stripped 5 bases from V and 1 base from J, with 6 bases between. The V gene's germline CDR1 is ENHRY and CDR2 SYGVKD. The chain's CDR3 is CAISFSSYEQYF. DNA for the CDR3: TGTGCCATCAGTTTCAGTTCCTACGAGCAGTACTTC.

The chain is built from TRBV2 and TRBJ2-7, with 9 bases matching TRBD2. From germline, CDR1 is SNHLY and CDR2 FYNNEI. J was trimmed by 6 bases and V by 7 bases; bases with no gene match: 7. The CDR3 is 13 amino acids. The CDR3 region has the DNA TGTGCCAGCATTAGCGGGAGAGGCTCCGAGCAGTACTTC. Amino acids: CASISGRGSEQYF. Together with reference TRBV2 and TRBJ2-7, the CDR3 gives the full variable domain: EPEVTQTPSHQVTQMGQEVILRCVPISNHLYFYWYRQILGQKVEFLVSFYNNEISEKSEIFDDQFSVERPDGSNFTLKIRSTKLEDSAMYFCASISGRGSEQYFGPGTRLTVT.

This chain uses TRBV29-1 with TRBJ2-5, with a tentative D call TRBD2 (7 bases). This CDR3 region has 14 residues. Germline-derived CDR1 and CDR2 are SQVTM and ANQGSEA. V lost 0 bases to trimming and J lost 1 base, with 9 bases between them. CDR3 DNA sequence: TGCAGCGTTGAAGATGGGGGGGCCCAAGAGACCCAGTACTTC. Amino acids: CSVEDGGAQETQYF.

The CDR3 nucleotides read TGTGCCAGCAGCCCGGGGCGGGGGTGGAACTATGGCTACACCTTC. Protein sequence: CASSPGRGWNYGYTF. The V gene is TRBV5-6, the J gene TRBJ1-2, with D possibly TRBD1 on 5 matching bases. CDR1 and CDR2 (germline): SGHDT, YYEEEE. The V end was cut by 4 bases, the J end by 2 bases, with 15 bases between. CDR3 size: 15 residues. The full variable domain, its missing parts supplied by reference TRBV5-6 and TRBJ1-2, is DAGVTQSPTHLIKTRGQQVTLRCSPKSGHDTVSWYQQALGQGPQFIFQYYEEEERQRGNFPDRFSGHQFPNYSSELNVNALLLGDSALYLCASSPGRGWNYGYTFGSGTRLTVV.

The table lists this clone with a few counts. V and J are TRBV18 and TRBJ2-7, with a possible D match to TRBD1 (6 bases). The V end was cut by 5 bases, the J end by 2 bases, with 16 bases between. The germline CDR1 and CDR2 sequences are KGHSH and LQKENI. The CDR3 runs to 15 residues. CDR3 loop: CASSSGQGQPYEQYF. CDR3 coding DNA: TGTGCCAGCTCATCGGGGCAGGGGCAACCCTACGAGCAGTACTTC.

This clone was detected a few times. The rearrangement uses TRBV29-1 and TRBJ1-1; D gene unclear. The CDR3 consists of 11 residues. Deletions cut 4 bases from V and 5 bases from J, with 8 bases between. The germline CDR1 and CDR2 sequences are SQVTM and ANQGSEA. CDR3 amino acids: CSVGRGTEAFF. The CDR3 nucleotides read TGCAGCGTTGGCCGGGGAACTGAAGCTTTCTTT.

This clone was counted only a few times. CDR3 in amino acids: CAISAGEGYTF. The CDR3 DNA reads TGTGCCATCAGTGCAGGGGAGGGCTACACCTTC. The rearrangement joins TRBV10-3 to TRBJ1-2, with D possibly TRBD1 on 6 matching bases. CDR3 size: 11 residues. The V gene's germline CDR1 is ENHRY and CDR2 SYGVKD. The V end was cut by 4 bases, the J end by 8 bases, with 8 bases between.

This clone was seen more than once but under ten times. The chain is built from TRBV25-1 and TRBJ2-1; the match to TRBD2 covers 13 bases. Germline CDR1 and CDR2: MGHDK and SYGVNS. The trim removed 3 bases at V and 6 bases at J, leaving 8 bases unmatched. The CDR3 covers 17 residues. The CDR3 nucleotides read TGTGCCAGCAGTGATGGGACTAGCGGGAACGCATTCAATGAGCAGTTCTTC. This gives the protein CASSDGTSGNAFNEQFF.

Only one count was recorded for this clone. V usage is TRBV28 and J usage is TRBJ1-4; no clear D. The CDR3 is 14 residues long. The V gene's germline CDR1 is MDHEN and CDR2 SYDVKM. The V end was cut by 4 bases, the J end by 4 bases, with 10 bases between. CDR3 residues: CASSSNSFNEKLFF. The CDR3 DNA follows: TGTGCCAGCAGTTCAAACAGCTTTAATGAAAAACTGTTTTTT. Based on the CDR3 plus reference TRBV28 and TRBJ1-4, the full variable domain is DVKVTQSSRYLVKRTGEKVFLECVQDMDHENMFWYRQDPGLGLRLIYFSYDVKMKEKGDIPEGYSVSREKKERFSLILESASTNQTSMYLCASSSNSFNEKLFFGSGTQLSVL.

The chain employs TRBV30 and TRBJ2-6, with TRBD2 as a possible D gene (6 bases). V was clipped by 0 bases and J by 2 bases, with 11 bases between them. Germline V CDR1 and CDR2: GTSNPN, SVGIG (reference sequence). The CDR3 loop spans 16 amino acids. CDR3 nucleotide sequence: TGTGCCTGGAGTGTAAGAGGAGGGGCTGGGGCCAACGTCCTGACTTTC. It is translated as CAWSVRGGAGANVLTF.

The CDR3 DNA is TGCAGCGTTGAAGGTCTAGCGGCCGCCCATGAGCAGTTCTTC. Its protein is CSVEGLAAAHEQFF. The rearrangement uses TRBV29-1 and TRBJ2-1; 7 positions match TRBD2. The CDR3 totals 14 residues. The V gene's germline CDR1 is SQVTM and CDR2 ANQGSEA. V shed 1 base, J shed 8 bases, and the junction held 8 bases outside the gene matches.

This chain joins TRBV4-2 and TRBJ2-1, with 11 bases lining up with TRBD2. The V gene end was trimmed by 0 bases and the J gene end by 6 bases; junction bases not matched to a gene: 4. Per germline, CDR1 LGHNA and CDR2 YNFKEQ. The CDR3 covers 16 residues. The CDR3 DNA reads TGTGCCAGCAGCCAAGATCCTAGCGGGGGGCCCAATGAGCAGTTCTTC. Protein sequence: CASSQDPSGGPNEQFF.

DNA for the CDR3: TGTGCCAGCAGCTCGAGGGGGGGTGGGACCGTCGTTGATGAGCAGTACTTC. Its protein product is CASSSRGGGTVVDEQYF. The chain combines TRBV13 with TRBJ2-7; D perhaps matches TRBD2 (7 bases). Germline V lookup: CDR1 PRHDT, CDR2 FYEKMQ (reference sequence). V lost 4 bases, J lost 7 bases, and 26 bases lay in between. This CDR3 region has 17 residues.

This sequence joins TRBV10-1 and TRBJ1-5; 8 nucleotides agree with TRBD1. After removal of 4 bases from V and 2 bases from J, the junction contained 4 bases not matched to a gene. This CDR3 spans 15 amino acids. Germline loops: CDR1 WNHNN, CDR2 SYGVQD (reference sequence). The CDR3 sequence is CASSGTGYGNQPQHF. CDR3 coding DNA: TGCGCCAGCAGTGGGACAGGGTATGGCAATCAGCCCCAGCATTTT.

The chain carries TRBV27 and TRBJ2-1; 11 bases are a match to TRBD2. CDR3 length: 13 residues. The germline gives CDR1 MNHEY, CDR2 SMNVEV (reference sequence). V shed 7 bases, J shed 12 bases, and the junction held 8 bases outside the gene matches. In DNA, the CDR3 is TGTGCCAGCACCCCGACTAGCGGGAATTGGCAGTTCTTC. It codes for CASTPTSGNWQFF.

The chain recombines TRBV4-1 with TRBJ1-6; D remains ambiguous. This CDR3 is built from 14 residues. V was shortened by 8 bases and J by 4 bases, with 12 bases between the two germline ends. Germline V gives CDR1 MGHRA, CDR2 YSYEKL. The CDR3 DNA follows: TGCGCCAGCGCCGGGTTGACTTATAATTCACCCCTCCACTTT. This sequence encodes CASAGLTYNSPLHF.

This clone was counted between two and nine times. The CDR3 nucleotides are TGTGCCAGCAGCCCACAGGGGGGGGTTAATGAAAAACTGTTTTTT. Translation: CASSPQGGVNEKLFF. The genes are TRBV7-9 and TRBJ1-4; 8 nucleotides line up with TRBD1. From germline, CDR1 is SEHNR and CDR2 FQNEAQ (reference sequence). V shed 5 bases and J 4 bases; nucleotides not matched to a gene: 6. The CDR3 length is 15 residues.

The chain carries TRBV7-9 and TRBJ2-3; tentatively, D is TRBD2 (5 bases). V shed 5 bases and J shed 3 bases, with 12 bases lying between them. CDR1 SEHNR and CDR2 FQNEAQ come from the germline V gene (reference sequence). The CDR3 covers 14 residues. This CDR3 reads CASSHEPGTDTQYF. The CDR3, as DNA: TGTGCCAGCAGCCATGAACCGGGGACAGATACGCAGTATTTT.

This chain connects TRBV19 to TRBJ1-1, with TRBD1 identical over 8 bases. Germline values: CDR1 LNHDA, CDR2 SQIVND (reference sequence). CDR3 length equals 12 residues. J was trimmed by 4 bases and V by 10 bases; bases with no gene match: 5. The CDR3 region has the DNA TGTGCCACCAGGACAGGGCCCACTGAAGCTTTCTTT. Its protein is CATRTGPTEAFF.

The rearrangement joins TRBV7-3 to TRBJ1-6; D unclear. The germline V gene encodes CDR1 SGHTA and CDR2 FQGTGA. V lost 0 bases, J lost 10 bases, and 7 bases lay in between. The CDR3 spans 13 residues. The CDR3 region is CASSLTRQSPLHF. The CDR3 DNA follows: TGTGCCAGCAGCTTAACGCGCCAATCACCCCTCCACTTT. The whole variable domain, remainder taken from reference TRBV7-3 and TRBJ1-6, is GAGVSQTPSNKVTEKGKYVELRCDPISGHTALYWYRQSLGQGPEFLIYFQGTGAADDSGLPNDRFFAVRPEGSVSTLKIQRTERGDSAVYLCASSLTRQSPLHFGNGTRLTVT.

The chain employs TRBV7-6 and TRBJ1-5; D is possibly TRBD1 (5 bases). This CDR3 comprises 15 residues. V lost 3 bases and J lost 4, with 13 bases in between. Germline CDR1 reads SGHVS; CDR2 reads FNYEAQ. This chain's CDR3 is CASSFRSGRNQPQHF. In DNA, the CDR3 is TGTGCCAGCAGCTTCCGGTCAGGGAGGAATCAGCCCCAGCATTTT. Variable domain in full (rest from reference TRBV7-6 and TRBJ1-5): GAGVSQSPRYKVTKRGQDVALRCDPISGHVSLYWYRQALGQGPEFLTYFNYEAQQDKSGLPNDRFSAERPEGSISTLTIQRTEQRDSAMYRCASSFRSGRNQPQHFGDGTRLSIL.

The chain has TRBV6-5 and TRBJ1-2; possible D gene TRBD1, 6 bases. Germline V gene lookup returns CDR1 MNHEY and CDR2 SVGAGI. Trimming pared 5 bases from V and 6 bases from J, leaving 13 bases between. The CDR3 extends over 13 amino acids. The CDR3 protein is CASSRDRTDGYTF. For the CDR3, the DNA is TGTGCCAGCAGTCGTGACAGGACAGATGGCTACACCTTC.